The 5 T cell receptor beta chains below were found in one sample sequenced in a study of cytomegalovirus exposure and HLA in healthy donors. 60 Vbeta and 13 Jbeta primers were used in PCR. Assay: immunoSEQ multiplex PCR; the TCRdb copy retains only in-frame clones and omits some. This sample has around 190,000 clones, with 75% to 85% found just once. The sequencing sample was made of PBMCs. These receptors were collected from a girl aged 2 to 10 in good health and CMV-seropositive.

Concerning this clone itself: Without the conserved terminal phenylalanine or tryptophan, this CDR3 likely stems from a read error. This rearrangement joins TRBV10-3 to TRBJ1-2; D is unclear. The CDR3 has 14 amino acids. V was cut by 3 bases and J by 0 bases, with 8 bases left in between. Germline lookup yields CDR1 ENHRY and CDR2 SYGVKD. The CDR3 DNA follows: TGTGCCATCAGTGAACGGATAACTAACTATGGCTACACCGTC. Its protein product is CAISERITNYGYTV.

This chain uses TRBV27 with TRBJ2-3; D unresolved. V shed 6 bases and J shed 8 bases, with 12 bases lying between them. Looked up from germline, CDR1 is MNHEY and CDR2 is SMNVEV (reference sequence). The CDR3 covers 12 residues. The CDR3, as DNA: TGTGCCAGCAGCCCCGGGTTTGGTACGCAGTATTTT. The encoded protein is CASSPGFGTQYF.

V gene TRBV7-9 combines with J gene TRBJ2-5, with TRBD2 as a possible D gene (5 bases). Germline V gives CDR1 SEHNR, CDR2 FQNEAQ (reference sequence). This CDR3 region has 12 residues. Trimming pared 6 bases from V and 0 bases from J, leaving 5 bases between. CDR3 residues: CASREDQETQYF. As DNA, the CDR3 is TGTGCCAGCAGGGAGGACCAAGAGACCCAGTACTTC.

CDR3 nucleotide sequence: TGTGCCACCAGCAGACTAGCGGGAGGGCCGGGGGGAGGAGGTGAGCAGTTCTTC. It is translated as CATSRLAGGPGGGGEQFF. The chain is built from TRBV15 and TRBJ2-1; 12 bases fit TRBD2. Trimming took 2 bases from V and 9 from J; bases not matched to a gene: 14. Germline V gene sequence: CDR1 LNHNV, CDR2 YYDKDF (reference sequence). The CDR3 runs to 18 residues.

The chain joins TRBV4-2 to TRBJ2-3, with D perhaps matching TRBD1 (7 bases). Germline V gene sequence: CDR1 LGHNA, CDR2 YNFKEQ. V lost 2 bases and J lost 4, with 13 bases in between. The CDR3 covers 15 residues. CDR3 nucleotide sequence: TGTGCCAGCAGCCAACAGGGGGGAAGTCCAGATACGCAGTATTTT. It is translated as CASSQQGGSPDTQYF.